Sequencing of this TCR beta chain was carried out in a study of human T cells and chemical hapten exposure (dated by TCRdb to the early 2020s). Concerning the study at large: For sensitization, 2% DPC in acetone was applied to a 2 cm by 2 cm area of upper inner arm skin. Patch testing on the upper back used Finn chambers containing 0.01% DPC, with scoring done after 6 days according to International Contact Dermatitis Research Group standards. Patient blood was sampled pre-sensitization (week 0) and at 2, 6 and about 24 weeks after DPC sensitization. Blood for TCR sequencing was provided by twenty-nine alopecia patients at one to four time points (pre-sensitization, 2, 6 and 24 weeks). Throughout the study period of around 24 weeks, patients also received therapeutic DPC doses to the scalp every week. Alopecia areata with under or over 50% scalp involvement, alopecia totalis and alopecia universalis were represented in the patient cohort, which was mostly female. The libraries were sequenced as a pool, and the TCR yield per sample differed mostly because of small variations in library volumes within the pool. This study followed changes in the peripheral blood TCR repertoire in vivo during primary and secondary sensitization of alopecia patients to the hapten diphenylcyclopropenone (DPC). General conclusions and limits of the study: After repeated subsampling, changes were observed in the strength of the expansion versus patch-test correlation and in the threshold at which the correlation became significant. Expanded TCRs formed significantly more large CDR3 similarity clusters than pre-sensitization or healthy control sets, consistent with antigen-driven responses. The number of PT1 expanded TCRs positively correlated with patch test score, significant at thresholds 8, 16 and 32 but not 4. Because all patients had alopecia, a presumed autoimmune disease, the immune response of the patients might differ from that of healthy individuals. DPC sensitization did not change the number of TCRs with a frequency above 1 in 1000, and there was no evidence of changes in global repertoire structure.

The CDR3 sequence holds 13 residues, the cysteine and phenylalanine included. Only CDR3 DNA is held: 39 bases, read in frame from base 1. In the germline V gene (reference sequence), CDR1 corresponds to DFQATT and CDR2 to SNEGSKA. The germline V end is reduced by 5 bases and the J end by 1 base; junction bases left unmatched: 4. This clonotype appeared many times. Its cognate antigen has yet to be identified. Per-base qualities were not stored, and no clone one base away is much larger. What the time point label conveys for this sample: patch test 1, 2 weeks after DPC sensitization. The treatment or condition label here, explained by the study, means: therapeutic diphenylcyclopropenone sensitization with weekly scalp DPC. At every patch-test visit, the blood draw took place before the patch test was put on. Patients were considered eligible if aged 18 to 70, diagnosed with alopecia and deemed suitable for DPC therapy, and patients were excluded if pregnant. Total RNA was extracted from unfractionated whole blood collected in Tempus Blood RNA tubes.

Receptor libraries were prepared by RACE. Sequencer: NextSeq 500. Library preparation attached unique molecular identifiers to individual cDNA molecules for quantitative, reproducible TCR counting. Both TCR alpha and TCR beta chains were sequenced from each blood RNA sample. The paper's processing steps were these. The median number of TCRs per sample was roughly 100,000, ranging from 23,224 to 690,600. The Decombinator software suite was used to annotate the V, J and CDR3 of the TCR reads. For PS versus PT1 abundance plots, all samples were subsampled to the same number of TCRs (28,000). Expanded TCRs were defined as absent before sensitization and observed at least eight times at the 2-week time point. The public reads were reanalyzed by TCRdb: fastp trimming at Q25, MiXCR alignment, in-frame beta chains only. Every CDR3 protein is listed once, alongside the most common genes and DNA of its rows. TCRdb's processing, not the authors', yielded these V and J calls. This sample gives approximately 110,000 distinct CDR3 sequences in total; more than 9.5% of them show up just once. Around 3.4% of the sample belongs to the ten largest clones.

Sample: whole blood, taken in connection with sensitization to the hapten diphenylcyclopropenone (DPC). The rearranged chain carries TRBV20-1 and TRBJ2-7; 8 junctional bases match TRBD2. This clonotype originated in a woman aged 40 to 50 with alopecia areata. Some clones in this sample may be carry-over from other donors' samples. The DNA sequence is as follows: TGCAGTGCTCGGGGGGGGATATCCTACGAGCAGTACTTC. The translation is CSARGGISYEQYF.